This note documents a single T cell receptor beta chain sequence. This record comes from a study of blood T cell repertoires in COVID-19. The CDR3 is 13 residues long. The V and J ends lost 8 bases and 7 bases, in that order; junction bases with no gene match: 3. Germline V gene data show CDR1 as SNHLY and CDR2 as FYNNEI. Produced via immunoSEQ multiplex PCR; TCRdb's table is partial and in-frame only. Of about 120,000 clones detected, 87% appear once; the ten largest clones hold approximately 7.7%. The sequence came from a human donor in a cohort sampled during active COVID-19. The specimen was peripheral blood. The chain recombines TRBV2 with TRBJ1-5; TRBD1 matches at 12 bases. CDR3 nucleotides: TGTGCCAGCGGGGGACAGGGGGCCCAGCCCCAGCATTTT. It translates to CASGGQGAQPQHF.